This T cell receptor beta chain was observed in a study of blood T cell repertoires in COVID-19. Produced via immunoSEQ multiplex PCR; TCRdb's table is partial and in-frame only. Among 250,000 or so clones listed, roughly 83% were seen once. Germline V gene lookup returns CDR1 SEHNR and CDR2 FQNEAQ (reference sequence). The CDR3 is 16 amino acids. Deletions cut 4 bases from V and 0 bases from J, with 12 bases between. Sequenced input: PBMCs or T cells enriched from blood (not recorded which). The chain uses TRBV7-9 and TRBJ2-2; possibly TRBD1 for D (5 bases). This receptor was identified in a woman aged 45-59 years who had recovered from COVID-19. For the CDR3, the DNA is TGTGCCAGCAGCTCCCCCCCAGGGACGAACACCGGGGAGCTGTTTTTT. Translated: CASSSPPGTNTGELFF. The full variable domain, completed using reference TRBV7-9 and TRBJ2-2, is DTGVSQNPRHKITKRGQNVTFRCDPISEHNRLYWYRQTLGQGPEFLTYFQNEAQLEKSRLLSDRFSAERPKGSFSTLEIQRTEQGDSAMYLCASSSPPGTNTGELFFGEGSRLTVL.